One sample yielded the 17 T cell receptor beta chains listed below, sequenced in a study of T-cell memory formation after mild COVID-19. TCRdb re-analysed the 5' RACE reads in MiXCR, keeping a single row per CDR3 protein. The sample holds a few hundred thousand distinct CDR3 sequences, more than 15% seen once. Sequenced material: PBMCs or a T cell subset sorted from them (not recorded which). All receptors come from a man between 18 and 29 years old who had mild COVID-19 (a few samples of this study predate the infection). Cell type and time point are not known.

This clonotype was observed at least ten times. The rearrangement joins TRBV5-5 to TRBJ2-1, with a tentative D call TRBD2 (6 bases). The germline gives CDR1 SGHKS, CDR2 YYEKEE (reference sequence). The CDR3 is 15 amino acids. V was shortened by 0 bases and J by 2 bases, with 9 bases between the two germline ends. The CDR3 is CASSLDGGAYNEQFF. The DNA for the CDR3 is TGTGCCAGCAGCTTGGACGGGGGAGCCTACAATGAGCAGTTCTTC.

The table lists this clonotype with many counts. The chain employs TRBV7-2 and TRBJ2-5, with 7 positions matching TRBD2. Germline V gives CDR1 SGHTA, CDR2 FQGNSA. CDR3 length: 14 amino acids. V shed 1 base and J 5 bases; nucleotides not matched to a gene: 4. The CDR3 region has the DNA TGTGCCAGCAGCTTAGAAGTGGGGGGGGAGACCCAGTACTTC. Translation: CASSLEVGGETQYF.

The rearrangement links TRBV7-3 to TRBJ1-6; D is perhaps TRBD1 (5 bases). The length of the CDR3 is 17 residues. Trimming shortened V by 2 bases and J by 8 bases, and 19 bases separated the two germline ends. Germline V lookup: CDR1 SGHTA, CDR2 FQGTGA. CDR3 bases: TGTGCCAGCAGCTTAGACGCCCGTGGGGCCGGGGATTCACCCCTCCACTTT. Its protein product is CASSLDARGAGDSPLHF.

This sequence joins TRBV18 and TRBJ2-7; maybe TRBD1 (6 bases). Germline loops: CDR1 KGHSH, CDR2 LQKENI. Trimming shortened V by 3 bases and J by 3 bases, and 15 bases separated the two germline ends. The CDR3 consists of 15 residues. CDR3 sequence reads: CASSPTGFSRYEQYV. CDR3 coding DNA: TGTGCCAGCTCACCGACAGGATTCTCCCGCTACGAGCAGTACGTC.

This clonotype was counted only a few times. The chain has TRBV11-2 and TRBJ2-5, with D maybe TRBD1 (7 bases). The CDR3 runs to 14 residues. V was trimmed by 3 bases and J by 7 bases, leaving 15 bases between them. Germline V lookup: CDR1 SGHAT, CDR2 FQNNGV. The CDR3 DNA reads TGTGCCAGCAGCTTCCCCGCGCAGGGGGGGACCCAGTACTTC. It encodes CASSFPAQGGTQYF.

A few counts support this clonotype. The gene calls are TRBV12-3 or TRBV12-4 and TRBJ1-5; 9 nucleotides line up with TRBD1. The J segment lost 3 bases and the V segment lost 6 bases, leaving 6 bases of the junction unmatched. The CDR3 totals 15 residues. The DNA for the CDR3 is TGTGCCAGCAGGTTACGGACAGGGGACAATCAGCCCCAGCATTTT. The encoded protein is CASRLRTGDNQPQHF.

In nucleotides, the CDR3 is TGTGCCAGCAGCTCCACGACGGAAATGAACACTGAAGCTTTCTTT. Translation: CASSSTTEMNTEAFF. The chain is built from TRBV5-6 and TRBJ1-1, with D uncertain. The CDR3 contains 15 residues. The V end was cut by 3 bases, the J end by 0 bases, with 12 bases between. Germline CDR1 is SGHDT and CDR2 is YYEEEE. Based on the CDR3 plus reference TRBV5-6 and TRBJ1-1, the full variable domain is DAGVTQSPTHLIKTRGQQVTLRCSPKSGHDTVSWYQQALGQGPQFIFQYYEEEERQRGNFPDRFSGHQFPNYSSELNVNALLLGDSALYLCASSSTTEMNTEAFFGQGTRLTVV.

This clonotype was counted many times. The CDR3 DNA is TGTGCCAGCAGCCGGGACAACTCTGGGGCCAACGTCCTGACTTTC. Protein product: CASSRDNSGANVLTF. The J gene is TRBJ2-6, the V gene TRBV2; D might be TRBD1 (6 bases). Germline CDR1 and CDR2: SNHLY and FYNNEI. The germline V and J ends were trimmed by 6 bases and 0 bases, with 9 bases remaining between them. The CDR3 contains 15 residues. The variable domain in full, completed from reference TRBV2 and TRBJ2-6, reads EPEVTQTPSHQVTQMGQEVILRCVPISNHLYFYWYRQILGQKVEFLVSFYNNEISEKSEIFDDQFSVERPDGSNFTLKIRSTKLEDSAMYFCASSRDNSGANVLTFGAGSRLTVL.

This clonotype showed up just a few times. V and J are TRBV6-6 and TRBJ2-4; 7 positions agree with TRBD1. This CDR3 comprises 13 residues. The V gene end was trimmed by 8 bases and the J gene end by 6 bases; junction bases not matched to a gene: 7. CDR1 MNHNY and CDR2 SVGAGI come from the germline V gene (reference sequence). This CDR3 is CASASRGPNIQYF. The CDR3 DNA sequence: TGTGCCAGCGCCTCGAGGGGGCCAAACATTCAGTACTTC.

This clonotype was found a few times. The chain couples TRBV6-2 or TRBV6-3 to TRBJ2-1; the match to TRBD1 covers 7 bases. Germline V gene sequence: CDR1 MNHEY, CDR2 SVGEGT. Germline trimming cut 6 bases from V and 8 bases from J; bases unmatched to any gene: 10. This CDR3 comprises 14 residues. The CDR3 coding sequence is TGTGCCAGCAGCCTCCTGGGACAGTTCCATGAGCAGTTCTTC. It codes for CASSLLGQFHEQFF.

DNA for the CDR3: TGTGCCAGCAGTTACCCCTCTCGTCCGGGACAGGGTCTGGATAATTCACCCCTCCACTTT. Amino acid sequence: CASSYPSRPGQGLDNSPLHF. The chain joins TRBV6-6 to TRBJ1-6, with TRBD1 matching over 9 bases. This CDR3 is 20 amino acids long. CDR1 is MNHNY, CDR2 SVGAGI, per germline (reference sequence). V lost 2 bases to trimming and J lost 5 bases; unmatched junction nucleotides: 16.

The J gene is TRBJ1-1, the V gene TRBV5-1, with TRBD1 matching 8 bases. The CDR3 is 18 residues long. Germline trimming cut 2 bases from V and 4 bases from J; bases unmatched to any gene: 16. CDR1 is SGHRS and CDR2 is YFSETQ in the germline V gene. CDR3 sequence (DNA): TGCGCCAGCAGCTTAGGGACAGGCACGGGTTGGATCGGCACTGAAGCTTTCTTT. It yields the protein CASSLGTGTGWIGTEAFF.

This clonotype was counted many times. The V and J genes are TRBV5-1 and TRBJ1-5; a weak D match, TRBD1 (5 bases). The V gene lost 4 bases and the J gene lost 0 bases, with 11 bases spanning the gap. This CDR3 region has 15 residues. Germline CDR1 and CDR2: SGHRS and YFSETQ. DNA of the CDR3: TGCGCCAGCAGCCCCGGGGCAGATAGCAATCAGCCCCAGCATTTT. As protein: CASSPGADSNQPQHF. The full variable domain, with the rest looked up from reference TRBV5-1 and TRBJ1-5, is KAGVTQTPRYLIKTRGQQVTLSCSPISGHRSVSWYQQTPGQGLQFLFEYFSETQRNKGNFPGRFSGRQFSNSRSEMNVSTLELGDSALYLCASSPGADSNQPQHFGDGTRLSIL.

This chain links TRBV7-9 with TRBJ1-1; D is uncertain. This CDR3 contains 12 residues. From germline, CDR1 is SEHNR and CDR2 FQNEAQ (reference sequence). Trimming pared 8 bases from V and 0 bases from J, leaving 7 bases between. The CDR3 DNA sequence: TGTGCCAGCCGTATAATGAACACTGAAGCTTTCTTT. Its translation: CASRIMNTEAFF.

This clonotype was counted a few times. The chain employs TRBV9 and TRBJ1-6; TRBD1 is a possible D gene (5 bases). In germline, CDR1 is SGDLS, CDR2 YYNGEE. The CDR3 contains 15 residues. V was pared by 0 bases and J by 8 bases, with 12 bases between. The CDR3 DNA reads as TGTGCCAGCAGCGTAGAGGGGAGGAGGGATTCACCCCTCCACTTT. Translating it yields CASSVEGRRDSPLHF.

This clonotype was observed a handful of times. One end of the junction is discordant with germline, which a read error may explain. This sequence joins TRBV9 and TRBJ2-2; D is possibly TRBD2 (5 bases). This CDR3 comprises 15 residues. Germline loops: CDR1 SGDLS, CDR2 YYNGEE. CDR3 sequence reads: CASTPGSSNTGELFF. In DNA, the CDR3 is TGTGCCAGTACCCCGGGGAGTTCGAACACCGGCGAGCTGTTTTTT.

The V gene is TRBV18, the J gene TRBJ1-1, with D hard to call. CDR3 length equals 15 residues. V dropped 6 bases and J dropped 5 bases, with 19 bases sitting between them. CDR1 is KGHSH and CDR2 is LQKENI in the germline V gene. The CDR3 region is CASSPWAGVDTEAFF. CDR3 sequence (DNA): TGTGCCAGCTCCCCTTGGGCAGGAGTCGATACTGAAGCTTTCTTT.